The 16 T cell receptor beta chains in this list originate from one sample, sequenced in a study of blood T cell repertoires in COVID-19. TCRdb keeps only in-frame clones here, not all; method: immunoSEQ multiplex PCR. Among about 230,000 clones, roughly four fifths were seen once, and the ten largest hold approximately 7.4%. Source material: peripheral blood. The source is a woman aged 45-60 years with acute or convalescent COVID-19.

The rearrangement links TRBV5-1 to TRBJ1-1; no definite D call. The CDR3 length is 13 residues. V was cut by 0 bases and J by 11 bases, with 14 bases left in between. Germline CDR1 and CDR2: SGHRS and YFSETQ. In DNA form, the CDR3 reads TGCGCCAGCAGCTTGGGTCTCAGCGAACTCGCTTTCTTT. Translation: CASSLGLSELAFF.

This clone was observed once. The V call is TRBV19, the J call TRBJ1-1; D might be TRBD1 (5 bases). Germline V gene sequence: CDR1 LNHDA, CDR2 SQIVND (reference sequence). There are 13 residues in the CDR3. Trimming shortened V by 4 bases and J by 5 bases, and 11 bases separated the two germline ends. The CDR3 protein is CASSTAGYTEAFF. Written as DNA, the CDR3 is TGTGCCAGTAGTACCGCAGGGTATACTGAAGCTTTCTTT.

The chain uses TRBV27 and TRBJ1-2; 10 bases are shared with TRBD1. The ends lost 5 bases at V and 4 bases at J; junction bases unmatched: 7. The germline V gene has CDR1 MNHEY and CDR2 SMNVEV (reference sequence). This CDR3 is 15 amino acids long. The CDR3 bases are TGTGCCAGCAGTCCGCGACAGGGGGCAATCTATGGCTACACCTTC. This translates into CASSPRQGAIYGYTF.

The chain combines TRBV20-1 with TRBJ2-3, with D perhaps matching TRBD2 (5 bases). Germline V gene data show CDR1 as DFQATT and CDR2 as SNEGSKA (reference sequence). The CDR3 is made up of 14 amino acids. The V end was cut by 3 bases, the J end by 1 base, with 11 bases between. In DNA form, the CDR3 reads TGCAGTGCTAGTTACTGGGGAGGCACAGATACGCAGTATTTT. This gives the protein CSASYWGGTDTQYF.

This clone was counted a single time. This rearrangement joins TRBV7-2 to TRBJ2-7; D not certain. This CDR3 has 11 residues. Trimming left V 2 bases short and J 4 bases short, with 3 bases between. Germline values: CDR1 SGHTA, CDR2 FQGNSA. The DNA for the CDR3 is TGTGCCAGCAGCTTACGGTACGAGCAGTACTTC. It is translated as CASSLRYEQYF. Full variable domain (outside the CDR3, taken from reference TRBV7-2 and TRBJ2-7): GAGVSQSPSNKVTEKGKDVELRCDPISGHTALYWYRQSLGQGLEFLIYFQGNSAPDKSGLPSDRFSAERTGGSVSTLTIQRTQQEDSAVYLCASSLRYEQYFGPGTRLTVT.

This clone is a singleton in its sample. The chain has TRBV19 and TRBJ2-1; 10 bases line up with TRBD2. The CDR3 sequence is 15 residues long. Germline loops: CDR1 LNHDA, CDR2 SQIVND (reference sequence). J was trimmed by 7 bases and V by 3 bases; bases with no gene match: 6. CDR3 sequence: CASSMGGSGRNEQFF. CDR3 DNA sequence: TGTGCCAGTAGTATGGGGGGTAGCGGGAGGAATGAGCAGTTCTTC.

This chain's CDR3 is CATSRVGTSGYNEQFF. CDR3 in DNA: TGTGCCACCAGCAGAGTAGGGACTAGCGGTTACAATGAGCAGTTCTTC. The gene calls are TRBV15 and TRBJ2-1, with 11 bases matching TRBD2. Germline V gene lookup returns CDR1 LNHNV and CDR2 YYDKDF (reference sequence). This CDR3 comprises 16 residues. With V trimmed by 1 base and J by 4 bases, 3 bases remained unmatched.

For this clone: At one of its ends the junction is not consistent with the germline gene, which may arise from a read error. The V gene is TRBV30, the J gene TRBJ1-2; no clear D. This CDR3 has 11 residues. Germline V gene data show CDR1 as GTSNPN and CDR2 as SVGIG (reference sequence). The CDR3 reads CAWSPNFGYTF. In nucleotides, the CDR3 is TGTGCCTGGAGTCCCAACTTTGGCTACACCTTC.

The chain uses TRBV29-1 and TRBJ1-1; the D is unclear. The CDR3 has 14 residues. Trimming removed 3 bases from V and 1 base from J, with 12 bases in between. Germline V gene data show CDR1 as SQVTM and CDR2 as ANQGSEA. The DNA of the CDR3 is TGCAGCGTTGATGGTGAGGTGGGGAACACTGAAGCTTTCTTT. The encoded protein is CSVDGEVGNTEAFF.

The chain combines TRBV30 with TRBJ2-1, with 9 positions matching TRBD2. Germline V gene lookup returns CDR1 GTSNPN and CDR2 SVGIG (reference sequence). The V segment lost 8 bases and the J segment 6 bases; nucleotides outside the gene matches: 8. The CDR3 has 13 residues. The CDR3 loop reads CARSGLAVNEQFF. As DNA, the CDR3 is TGTGCCCGATCGGGACTAGCTGTCAATGAGCAGTTCTTC.

The sample holds a few counts of this clone. An end of the junction does not agree with germline; a read error may underlie this. The V gene is TRBV7-9, the J gene TRBJ1-1, with unresolved D. Germline CDR1 and CDR2: SEHNR and FQNEAQ (reference sequence). This CDR3 spans 13 amino acids. The CDR3 is CASRLGTNTEAFF. CDR3 coding DNA: TGTGCCAGCAGATTAGGCACAAACACTGAAGCTTTCTTT.

In nucleotides, the CDR3 is TGCGCCAGCTGTCCAGGGTACTCTGGAAACACCATATATTTT. Translating it yields CASCPGYSGNTIYF. V gene TRBV23-1 combines with J gene TRBJ1-3, with a weak D call TRBD1 (5 bases). TRBV23-1 is an ORF, with its function uncertain. The CDR3 extends over 14 amino acids. Trimming took 8 bases from V and 0 from J, leaving 11 bases between them.

The rearrangement links TRBV15 to TRBJ2-5; D remains ambiguous. CDR1 is LNHNV and CDR2 is YYDKDF in the germline V gene (reference sequence). V was trimmed by 0 bases and J by 7 bases, leaving 6 bases between them. This CDR3 is built from 12 residues. The CDR3 DNA reads as TGTGCCACCAGCAGAGATTCCGGGACCCAGTACTTC. Amino acid sequence: CATSRDSGTQYF.

The chain recombines TRBV5-1 with TRBJ2-3; 14 bases are a match to TRBD2. CDR3 length: 16 residues. V gave up 3 bases and J gave up 4 bases; unmatched junction bases: 4. CDR1 is SGHRS and CDR2 is YFSETQ in the germline V gene. The CDR3 DNA is TGCGCCAGCAGCTCGGGACTAGCGGGAGCGCCAGATACGCAGTATTTT. It is translated as CASSSGLAGAPDTQYF.

The chain joins TRBV28 to TRBJ2-7; unclear D gene. With 5 bases removed from V and 2 bases from J, the gap between germline ends came to 4 bases. The CDR3 spans 11 residues. Germline CDR1 and CDR2: MDHEN and SYDVKM. CDR3 DNA sequence: TGTGCCAGCAGTCCGGCCTACGAGCAGTACTTC. Amino acids: CASSPAYEQYF.

V usage is TRBV4-1 and J usage is TRBJ2-2, with D perhaps matching TRBD1 (5 bases). Deletions cut 1 base from V and 3 bases from J, with 9 bases between. Germline values: CDR1 MGHRA, CDR2 YSYEKL. The length of the CDR3 is 15 residues. The CDR3 DNA is TGCGCCAGCAGCCAAGCGAGCAGGGACACCGGGGAGCTGTTTTTT. Translation gives CASSQASRDTGELFF.